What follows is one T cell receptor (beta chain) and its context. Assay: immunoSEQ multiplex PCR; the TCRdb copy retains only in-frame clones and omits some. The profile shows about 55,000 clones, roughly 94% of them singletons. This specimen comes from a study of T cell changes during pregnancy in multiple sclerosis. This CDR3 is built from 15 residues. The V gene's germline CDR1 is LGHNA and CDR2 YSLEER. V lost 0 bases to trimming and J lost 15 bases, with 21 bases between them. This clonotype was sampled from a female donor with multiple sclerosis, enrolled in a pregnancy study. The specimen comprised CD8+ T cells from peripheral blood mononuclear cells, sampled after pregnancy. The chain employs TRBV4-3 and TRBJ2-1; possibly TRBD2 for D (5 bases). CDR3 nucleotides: TGCGCCAGCAGCCAAGATAAGGCTAGCTGGGGTGGTGTGTTCTTC. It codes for CASSQDKASWGGVFF.